What follows describes a single TCR beta chain. Its antigen is undetermined. The sample originates from a study of shared clonotypes between healthy human individuals. Whole-study context: Plates per donor: three CD4 naive, three CD4 memory, two CD8 naive, one CD8 memory. Study-wide points: Relative to memory subsets, naive subsets generally showed larger estimated richness.

Measured with immunoSEQ multiplex PCR; TCRdb has only the in-frame clones, and not every one. This sample has hundreds of thousands of clones, with approximately 95% found just once. With 7 bases removed from V and 1 base from J, the gap between germline ends came to 14 bases. The V gene's germline CDR1 is MDHEN and CDR2 SYDVKM. This CDR3 has 14 residues. The V call is TRBV28, the J call TRBJ2-7, with D possibly TRBD1 on 5 matching bases. The sequence derives from a woman in her twenties or thirties in good health. The specimen sequenced was naive CD4+ T cells sorted from blood. Subset noted: CD45RA+ positively selected. CDR3 sequence reads: CASTTQGNSYEQYF. CDR3 sequence (DNA): TGTGCCAGCACTACCCAGGGCAATTCCTACGAGCAGTACTTC.